Listed below are T cell receptor beta chains from one sample, sequenced in a study of early T cells in non-severe SARS-CoV-2 infection. A single record per CDR3 protein comes from TCRdb applying MiXCR to the 5' RACE reads. The data show about 59,000 distinct CDR3 sequences, around 12% seen once. The sequencing sample was made of whole blood. These receptors were obtained from an adult who was a healthcare worker with PCR-confirmed SARS-CoV-2 infection or an uninfected control (not recorded which). CDR3s include the opening cysteine and the closing phenylalanine or tryptophan.

V gene: TRBV10-3
CDR3 protein: CAISEQGYEQYF

V gene: TRBV20-1
CDR3 protein: CSARKSLGTGEQFF

V gene: TRBV9
CDR3 protein: CASSVGTGGNGYTF

V gene: TRBV10-2
CDR3 protein: CASSVQGDTEAFF

V gene: TRBV5-6
CDR3 protein: CASTVVGIGSGANVLTF

V gene: TRBV7-2
CDR3 protein: CASSREGPSNQPQHF

V gene: TRBV18
CDR3 protein: CASSPSGQGTNQPQHF

V gene: TRBV20-1
CDR3 protein: CSAISGLDPDTQYF

V gene: TRBV3-1
CDR3 protein: CASSLGTAETQYF

V gene: TRBV18
CDR3 protein: CASSKGPADGYTF

V gene: TRBV5-5
CDR3 protein: CASSPGQSYQPQHF

V gene: TRBV29-1
CDR3 protein: CSVEKKAGLQPQHF

V gene: TRBV6-5
CDR3 protein: CASSPNDADRAKLFF

V gene: TRBV12-3/TRBV12-4
CDR3 protein: CASSLGQGSGTDTQYF

V gene: TRBV29-1
CDR3 protein: CSAEDQALYGYTF

V gene: TRBV11-2
CDR3 protein: CASSLAARSRQYGYTF

V gene: TRBV23-1
CDR3 protein: CVQEATQSPLHF

V gene: TRBV7-8
CDR3 protein: CASSFGYPQETQYF

V gene: TRBV7-2
CDR3 protein: CASSISVMDTEAFF

V gene: TRBV7-6
CDR3 protein: CASSFEWGGTEAFF

V gene: TRBV20-1
CDR3 protein: CSARGLTGGGIQPQHF

V gene: TRBV11-2
CDR3 protein: CASSLAGGDRATDTQYF

V gene: TRBV7-6
CDR3 protein: CASSSGHSGGPVEQFF

V gene: TRBV19
CDR3 protein: CASSIGGTVYEQYF

V gene: TRBV6-6
CDR3 protein: CASSYGQNPEAFF

V gene: TRBV7-8
CDR3 protein: CASSLRLAGYTGELFF

V gene: TRBV4-3
CDR3 protein: CASSQDDILTAATDTQYF

V gene: TRBV11-3
CDR3 protein: CASMPPGHTRPLRVYEQYF

V gene: TRBV2
CDR3 protein: CASSVDRVSNQPQHF

V gene: TRBV7-9
CDR3 protein: CASSPSGDPTYEQYF

V gene: TRBV2
CDR3 protein: CPSKPSYRTVAFF

V gene: TRBV12-3/TRBV12-4
CDR3 protein: CVSSLGVWVNTEAFF

V gene: TRBV9
CDR3 protein: CASSVAGELFF

V gene: TRBV2
CDR3 protein: CASSSLAGAYTYTGELFF

V gene: TRBV2
CDR3 protein: CASRLTGELFF

V gene: TRBV12-3/TRBV12-4
CDR3 protein: CASKEEALAETQYF

V gene: TRBV18
CDR3 protein: CASSSTGGFQPQHF

V gene: TRBV19
CDR3 protein: CASTTGQGTDTQYF

V gene: TRBV6-2/TRBV6-3
CDR3 protein: CASSIRGYNEQFF

V gene: TRBV19
CDR3 protein: CASSSQGQETQYF

V gene: TRBV7-8
CDR3 protein: CASSQGEWGYTF

V gene: TRBV9
CDR3 protein: CASSVAGGDTQYF

V gene: TRBV5-6
CDR3 protein: CASSLNRGRFLHEQYF

V gene: TRBV29-1
CDR3 protein: CSAVGKPGHRQETQYF

V gene: TRBV18
CDR3 protein: CASSFLQQGGVNYGYTF

V gene: TRBV11-3
CDR3 protein: CASSPLRGTPLYF

V gene: TRBV3-1
CDR3 protein: CASSHPRRPSGNEQFF

V gene: TRBV7-2
CDR3 protein: CASSLTAGGQPQHF